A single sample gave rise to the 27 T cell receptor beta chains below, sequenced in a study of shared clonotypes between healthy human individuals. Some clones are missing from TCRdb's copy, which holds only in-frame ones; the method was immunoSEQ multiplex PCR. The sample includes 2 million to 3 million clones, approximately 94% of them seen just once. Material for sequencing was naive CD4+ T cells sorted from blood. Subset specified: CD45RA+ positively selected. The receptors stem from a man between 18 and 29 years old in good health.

The CDR3 loop reads CASSLGTVLRNGYTF. The CDR3 coding sequence is TGTGCCAGTAGTCTAGGGACAGTCCTCCGAAATGGCTACACCTTC. V is TRBV19 and J is TRBJ1-2, with 7 bases identical to TRBD1. This CDR3 spans 15 amino acids. CDR1 LNHDA and CDR2 SQIVND come from the germline V gene (reference sequence). Germline trimming cut 5 bases from V and 6 bases from J; bases unmatched to any gene: 12.

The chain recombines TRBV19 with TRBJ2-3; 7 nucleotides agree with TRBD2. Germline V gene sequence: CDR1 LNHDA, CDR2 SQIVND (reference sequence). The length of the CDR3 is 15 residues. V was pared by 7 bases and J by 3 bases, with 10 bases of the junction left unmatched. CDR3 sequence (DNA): TGTGCCAGTACCGAAGTAACGGGAGGTACAGATACGCAGTATTTT. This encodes CASTEVTGGTDTQYF.

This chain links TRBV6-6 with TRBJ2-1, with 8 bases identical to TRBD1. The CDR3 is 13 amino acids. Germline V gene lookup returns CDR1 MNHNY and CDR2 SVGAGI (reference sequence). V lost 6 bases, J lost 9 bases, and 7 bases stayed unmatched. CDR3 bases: TGTGCCAGCAGCTACGACAGGGGCGGTGAGCAGTTCTTC. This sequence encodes CASSYDRGGEQFF.

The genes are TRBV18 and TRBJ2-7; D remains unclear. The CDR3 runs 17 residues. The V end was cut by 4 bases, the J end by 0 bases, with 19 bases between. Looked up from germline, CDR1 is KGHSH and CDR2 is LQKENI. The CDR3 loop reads CASSLAEVFVSSYEQYF. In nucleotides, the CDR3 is TGTGCCAGCTCACTGGCTGAGGTTTTCGTCAGCTCCTACGAGCAGTACTTC.

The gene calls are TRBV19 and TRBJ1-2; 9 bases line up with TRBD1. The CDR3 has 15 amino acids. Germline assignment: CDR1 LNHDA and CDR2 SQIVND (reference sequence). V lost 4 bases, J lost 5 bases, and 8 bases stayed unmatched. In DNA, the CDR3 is TGTGCCAGTAGTACCCAACAGGGGGCTACTTATGGCTACACCTTC. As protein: CASSTQQGATYGYTF.

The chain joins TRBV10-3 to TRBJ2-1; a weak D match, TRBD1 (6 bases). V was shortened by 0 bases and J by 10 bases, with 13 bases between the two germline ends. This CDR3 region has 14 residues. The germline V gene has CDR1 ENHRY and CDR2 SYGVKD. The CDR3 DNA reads TGTGCCATCAGTGAGTCGGGGGCAAATGCAGAGCAGTTCTTC. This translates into CAISESGANAEQFF.

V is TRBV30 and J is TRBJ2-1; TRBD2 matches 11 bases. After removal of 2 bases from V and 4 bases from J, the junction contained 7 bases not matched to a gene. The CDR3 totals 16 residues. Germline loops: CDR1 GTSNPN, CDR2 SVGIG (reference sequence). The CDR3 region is CAWSRLAGRTYNEQFF. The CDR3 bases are TGTGCCTGGAGTCGACTAGCGGGGAGAACTTACAATGAGCAGTTCTTC.

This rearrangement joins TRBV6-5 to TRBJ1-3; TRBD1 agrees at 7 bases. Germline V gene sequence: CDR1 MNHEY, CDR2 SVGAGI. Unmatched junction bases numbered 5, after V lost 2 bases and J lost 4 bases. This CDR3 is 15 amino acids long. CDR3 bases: TGTGCCAGCAGTTACGAGGGGGCTGGCGGAAACACCATATATTTT. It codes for CASSYEGAGGNTIYF.

The CDR3 sequence: CAIKESRQETQYF. The CDR3 DNA reads as TGTGCCATCAAGGAAAGCAGACAAGAGACCCAGTACTTC. V gene TRBV10-3 combines with J gene TRBJ2-5; D is uncertain. This CDR3 has 13 amino acids. From germline, CDR1 is ENHRY and CDR2 SYGVKD. Trimming removed 7 bases from V and 2 bases from J, with 11 bases in between.

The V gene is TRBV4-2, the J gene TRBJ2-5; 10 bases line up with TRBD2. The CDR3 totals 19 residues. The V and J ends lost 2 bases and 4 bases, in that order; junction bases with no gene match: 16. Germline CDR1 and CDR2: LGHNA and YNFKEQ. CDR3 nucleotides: TGTGCCAGCAGCCAATTCGGAGTGGGAGCGGGAGGGCTTTCAGAGACCCAGTACTTC. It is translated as CASSQFGVGAGGLSETQYF.

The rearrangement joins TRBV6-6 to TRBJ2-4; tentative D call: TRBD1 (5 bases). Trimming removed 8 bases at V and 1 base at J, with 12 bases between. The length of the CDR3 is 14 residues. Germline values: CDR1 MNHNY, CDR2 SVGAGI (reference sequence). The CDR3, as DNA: TGTGCCAGCGTGACAGACTCTGCCAAAAACATTCAGTACTTC. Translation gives CASVTDSAKNIQYF.

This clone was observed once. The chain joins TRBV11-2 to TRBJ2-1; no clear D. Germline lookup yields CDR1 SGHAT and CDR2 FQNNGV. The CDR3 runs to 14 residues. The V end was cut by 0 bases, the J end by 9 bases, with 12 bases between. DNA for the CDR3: TGTGCCAGCAGCTTAGATCTTGACCAACGTGAGCAGTTCTTC. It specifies CASSLDLDQREQFF.

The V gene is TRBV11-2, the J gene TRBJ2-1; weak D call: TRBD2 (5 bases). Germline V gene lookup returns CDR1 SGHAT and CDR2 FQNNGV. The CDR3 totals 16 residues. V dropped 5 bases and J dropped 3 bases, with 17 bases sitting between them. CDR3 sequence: CASSPKRTLNYNEQFF. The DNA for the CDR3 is TGTGCCAGCAGCCCTAAGCGGACTCTCAACTACAATGAGCAGTTCTTC.

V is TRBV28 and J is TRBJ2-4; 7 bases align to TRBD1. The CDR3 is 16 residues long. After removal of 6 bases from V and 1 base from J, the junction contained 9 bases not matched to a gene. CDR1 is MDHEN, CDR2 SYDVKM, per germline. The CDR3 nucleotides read TGTGCCAGCAGCACCTCAGGGGGAATGGCCAAAAACATTCAGTACTTC. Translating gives CASSTSGGMAKNIQYF.

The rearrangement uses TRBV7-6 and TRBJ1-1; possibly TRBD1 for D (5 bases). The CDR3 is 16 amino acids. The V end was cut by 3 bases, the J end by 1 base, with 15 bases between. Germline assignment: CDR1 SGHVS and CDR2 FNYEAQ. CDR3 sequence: CASSFDLRQKNTEAFF. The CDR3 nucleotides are TGTGCCAGCAGCTTCGATCTTCGACAGAAGAACACTGAAGCTTTCTTT.

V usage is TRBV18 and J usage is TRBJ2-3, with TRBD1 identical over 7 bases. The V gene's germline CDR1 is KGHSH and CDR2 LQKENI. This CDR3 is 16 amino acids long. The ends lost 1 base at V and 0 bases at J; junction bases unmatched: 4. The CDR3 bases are TGTGCCAGCTCACCACGGAACAGGGGTAGCACAGATACGCAGTATTTT. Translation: CASSPRNRGSTDTQYF.

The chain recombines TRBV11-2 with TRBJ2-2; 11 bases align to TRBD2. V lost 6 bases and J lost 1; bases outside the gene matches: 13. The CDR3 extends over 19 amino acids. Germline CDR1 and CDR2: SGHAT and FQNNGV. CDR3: CASRGGTSGLIRNTGELFF. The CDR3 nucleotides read TGTGCCAGCAGGGGGGGGACTAGCGGATTAATTAGGAACACCGGGGAGCTGTTTTTT.

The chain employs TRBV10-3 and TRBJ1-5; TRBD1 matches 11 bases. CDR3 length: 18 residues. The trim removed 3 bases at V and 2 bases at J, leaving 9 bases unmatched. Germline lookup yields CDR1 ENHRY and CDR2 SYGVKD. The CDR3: CAISDPGTGGKGNQPQHF. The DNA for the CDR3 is TGTGCCATCAGTGACCCCGGGACAGGGGGTAAGGGCAATCAGCCCCAGCATTTT.

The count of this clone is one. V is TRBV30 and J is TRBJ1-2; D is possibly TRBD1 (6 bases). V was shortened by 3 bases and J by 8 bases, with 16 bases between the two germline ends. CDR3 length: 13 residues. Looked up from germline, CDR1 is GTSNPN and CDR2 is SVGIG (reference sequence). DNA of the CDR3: TGTGCCTGGAGGGGACCGGGACACCCGGGCTACACCTTC. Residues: CAWRGPGHPGYTF.

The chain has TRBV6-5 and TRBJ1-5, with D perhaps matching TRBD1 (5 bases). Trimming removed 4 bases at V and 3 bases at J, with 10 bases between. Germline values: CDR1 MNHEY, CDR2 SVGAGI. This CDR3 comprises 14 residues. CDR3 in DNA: TGTGCCAGCAGTTTGGCAGGGTTCAATCAGCCCCAGCATTTT. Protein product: CASSLAGFNQPQHF.

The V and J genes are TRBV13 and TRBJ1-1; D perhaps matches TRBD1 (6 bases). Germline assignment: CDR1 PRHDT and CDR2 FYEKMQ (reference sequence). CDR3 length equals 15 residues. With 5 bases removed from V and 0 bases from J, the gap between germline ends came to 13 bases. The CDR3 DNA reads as TGTGCCAGCAGCACACGACAGGCTATGAACACTGAAGCTTTCTTT. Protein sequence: CASSTRQAMNTEAFF.

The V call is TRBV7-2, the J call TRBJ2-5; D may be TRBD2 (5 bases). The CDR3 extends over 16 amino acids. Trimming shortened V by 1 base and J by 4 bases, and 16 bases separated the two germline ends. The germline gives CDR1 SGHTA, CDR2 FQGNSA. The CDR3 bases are TGTGCCAGCAGCTTAGAGGCGGGTGGTGGCCGAGAGACCCAGTACTTC. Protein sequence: CASSLEAGGGRETQYF.

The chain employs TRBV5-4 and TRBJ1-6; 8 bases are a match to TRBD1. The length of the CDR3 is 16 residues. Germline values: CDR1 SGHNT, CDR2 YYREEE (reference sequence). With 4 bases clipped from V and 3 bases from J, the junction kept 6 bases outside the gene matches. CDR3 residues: CASSPGQGNYNSPLHF. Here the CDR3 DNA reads TGTGCCAGCAGCCCAGGACAGGGCAACTATAATTCACCCCTCCACTTT.

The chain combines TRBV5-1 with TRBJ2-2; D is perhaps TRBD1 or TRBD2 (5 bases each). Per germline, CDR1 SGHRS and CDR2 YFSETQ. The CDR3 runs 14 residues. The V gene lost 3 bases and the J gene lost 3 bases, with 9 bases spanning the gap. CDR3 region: CASSWWDHTGELFF. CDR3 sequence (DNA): TGCGCCAGCAGCTGGTGGGACCACACCGGGGAGCTGTTTTTT.

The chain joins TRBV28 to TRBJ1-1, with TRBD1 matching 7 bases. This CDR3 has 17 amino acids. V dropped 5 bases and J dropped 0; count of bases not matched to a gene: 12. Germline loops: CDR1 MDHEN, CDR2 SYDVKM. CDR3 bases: TGTGCCAGCAGTACCACAGGGGCGGGAAATATGAACACTGAAGCTTTCTTT. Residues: CASSTTGAGNMNTEAFF.

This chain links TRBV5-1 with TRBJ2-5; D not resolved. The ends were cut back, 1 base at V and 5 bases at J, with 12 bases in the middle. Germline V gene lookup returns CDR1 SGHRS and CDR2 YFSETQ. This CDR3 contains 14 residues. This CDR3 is CASSLSGLGETQYF. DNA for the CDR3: TGCGCCAGCAGCTTGAGTGGGCTGGGGGAGACCCAGTACTTC.

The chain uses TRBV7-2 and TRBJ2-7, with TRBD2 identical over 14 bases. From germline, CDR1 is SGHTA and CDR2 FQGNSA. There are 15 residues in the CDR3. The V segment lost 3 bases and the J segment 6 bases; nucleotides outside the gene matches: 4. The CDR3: CASSLGLAGEGEQYF. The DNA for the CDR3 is TGTGCCAGCAGCTTGGGACTAGCGGGAGAGGGCGAGCAGTACTTC.